This entry is about one TCR beta chain. Per the germline V gene, CDR1 is MNHNY and CDR2 is SVGAGI (reference sequence). The CDR3 contains 14 residues. Trimming removed 2 bases at V and 8 bases at J, with 12 bases between. The entry originates in a study of blood T cell repertoires in COVID-19. Study information: The study drew acute and convalescent COVID-19 samples from the United States, Italy and Spain. T cells, B-cell-depleted T cells, or PBMCs supplied cDNA or gDNA.

Clones were sequenced by immunoSEQ multiplex PCR, and TCRdb holds only the in-frame ones, with some missing. The profile shows 25,000 to 35,000 clones, approximately 88% of them singletons. The V call is TRBV6-6, the J call TRBJ1-4; D unresolved. The sequenced sample consisted of peripheral blood. The clonotype comes from a human donor in a cohort sampled during active COVID-19. The CDR3 DNA is TGTGCCAGCAGTTACCACCAGGATGACGAAAAACTGTTTTTT. This gives the protein CASSYHQDDEKLFF.